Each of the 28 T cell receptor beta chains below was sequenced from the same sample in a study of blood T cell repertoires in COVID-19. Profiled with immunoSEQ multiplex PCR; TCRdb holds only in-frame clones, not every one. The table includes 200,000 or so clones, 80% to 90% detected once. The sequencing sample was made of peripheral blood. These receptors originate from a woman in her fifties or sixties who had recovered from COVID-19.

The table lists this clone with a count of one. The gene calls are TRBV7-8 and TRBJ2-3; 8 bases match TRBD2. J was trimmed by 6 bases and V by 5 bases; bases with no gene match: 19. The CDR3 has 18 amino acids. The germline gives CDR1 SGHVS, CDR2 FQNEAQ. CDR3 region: CASSPAHSGRGGLDTQYF. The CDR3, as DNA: TGTGCCAGCAGCCCGGCCCATAGTGGTCGGGGGGGCCTTGATACGCAGTATTTT. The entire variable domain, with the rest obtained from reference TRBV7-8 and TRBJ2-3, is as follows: GAGVSQSPRYKVAKRGQDVALRCDPISGHVSLFWYQQALGQGPEFLTYFQNEAQLDKSGLPSDRFFAERPEGSVSTLKIQRTQQEDSAVYLCASSPAHSGRGGLDTQYFGPGTRLTVL.

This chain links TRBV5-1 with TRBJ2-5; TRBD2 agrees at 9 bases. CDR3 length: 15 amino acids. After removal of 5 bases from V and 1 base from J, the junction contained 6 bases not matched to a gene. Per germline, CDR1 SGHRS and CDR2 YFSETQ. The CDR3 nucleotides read TGCGCCAGCAGTAGGAGCGGGGGGACCCAAGAGACCCAGTACTTC. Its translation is CASSRSGGTQETQYF.

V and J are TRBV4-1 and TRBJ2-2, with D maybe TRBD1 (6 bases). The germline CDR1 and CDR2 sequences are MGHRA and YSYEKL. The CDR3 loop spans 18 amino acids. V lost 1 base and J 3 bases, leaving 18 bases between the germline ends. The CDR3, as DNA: TGCGCCAGCAGCCAAGCGAGCGTTCGAGGGGGATACACCGGGGAGCTGTTTTTT. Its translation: CASSQASVRGGYTGELFF.

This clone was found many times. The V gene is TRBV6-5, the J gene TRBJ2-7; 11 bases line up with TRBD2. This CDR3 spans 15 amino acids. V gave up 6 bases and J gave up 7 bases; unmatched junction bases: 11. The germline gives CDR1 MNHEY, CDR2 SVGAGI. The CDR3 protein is CASSGSSGGSGEQYF. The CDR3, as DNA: TGTGCCAGCAGCGGCTCTAGCGGGGGGTCCGGGGAGCAGTACTTC.

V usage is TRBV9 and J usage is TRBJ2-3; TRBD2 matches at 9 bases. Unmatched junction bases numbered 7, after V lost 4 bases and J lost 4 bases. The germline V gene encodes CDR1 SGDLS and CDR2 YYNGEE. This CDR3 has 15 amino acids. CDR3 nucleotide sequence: TGTGCCAGCAGCCCCCTAGCGGGGATCGCAGATACGCAGTATTTT. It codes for CASSPLAGIADTQYF.

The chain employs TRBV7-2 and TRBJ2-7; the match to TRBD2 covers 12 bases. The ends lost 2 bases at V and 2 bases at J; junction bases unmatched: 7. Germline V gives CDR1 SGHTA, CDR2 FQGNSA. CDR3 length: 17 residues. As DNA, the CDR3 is TGTGCCAGCAGCTTAACACTAGCGGGGGGCGGGGCCTACGAGCAGTACTTC. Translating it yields CASSLTLAGGGAYEQYF.

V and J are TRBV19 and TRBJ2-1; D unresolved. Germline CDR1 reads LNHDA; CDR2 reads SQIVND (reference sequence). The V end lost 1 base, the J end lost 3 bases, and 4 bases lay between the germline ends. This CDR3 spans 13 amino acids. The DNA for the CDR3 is TGTGCCAGTAGTATAGGACTCTACAATGAGCAGTTCTTC. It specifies CASSIGLYNEQFF.

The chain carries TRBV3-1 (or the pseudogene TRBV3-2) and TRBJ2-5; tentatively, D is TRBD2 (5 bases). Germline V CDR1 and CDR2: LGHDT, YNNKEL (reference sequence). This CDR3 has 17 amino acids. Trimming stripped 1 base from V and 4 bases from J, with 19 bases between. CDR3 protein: CASSQAPPRAAAETQYF. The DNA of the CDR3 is TGTGCCAGCAGCCAAGCCCCACCTAGAGCGGCCGCAGAGACCCAGTACTTC.

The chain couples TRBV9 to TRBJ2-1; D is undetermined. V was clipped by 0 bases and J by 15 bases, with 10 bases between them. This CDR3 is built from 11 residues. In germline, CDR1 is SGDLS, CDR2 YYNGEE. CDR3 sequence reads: CASSVDQVGFF. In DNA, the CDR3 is TGTGCCAGCAGCGTAGACCAGGTCGGGTTCTTC. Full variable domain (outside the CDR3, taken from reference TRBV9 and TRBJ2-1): DSGVTQTPKHLITATGQRVTLRCSPRSGDLSVYWYQQSLDQGLQFLIQYYNGEERAKGNILERFSAQQFPDLHSELNLSSLELGDSALYFCASSVDQVGFFGPGTRLTVL.

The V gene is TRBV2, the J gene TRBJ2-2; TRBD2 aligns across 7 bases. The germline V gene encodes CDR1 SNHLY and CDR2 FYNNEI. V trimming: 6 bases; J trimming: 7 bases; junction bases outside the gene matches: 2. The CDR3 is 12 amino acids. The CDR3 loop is CASRASGGELFF. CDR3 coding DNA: TGTGCCAGCAGAGCTAGCGGCGGGGAGCTGTTTTTT.

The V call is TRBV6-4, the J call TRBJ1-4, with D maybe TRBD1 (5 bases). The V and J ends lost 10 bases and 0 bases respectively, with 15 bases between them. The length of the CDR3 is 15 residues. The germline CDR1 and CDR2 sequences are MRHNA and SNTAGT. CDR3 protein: CANTTGTSTNEKLFF. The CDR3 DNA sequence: TGTGCCAACACGACCGGGACTTCAACTAATGAAAAACTGTTTTTT.

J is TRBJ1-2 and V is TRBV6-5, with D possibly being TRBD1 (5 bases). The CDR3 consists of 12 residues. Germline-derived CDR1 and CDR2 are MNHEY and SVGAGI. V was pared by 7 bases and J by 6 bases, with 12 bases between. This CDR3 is CASTQTGDGYTF. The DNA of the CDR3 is TGTGCCAGCACTCAAACGGGGGATGGCTACACCTTC.

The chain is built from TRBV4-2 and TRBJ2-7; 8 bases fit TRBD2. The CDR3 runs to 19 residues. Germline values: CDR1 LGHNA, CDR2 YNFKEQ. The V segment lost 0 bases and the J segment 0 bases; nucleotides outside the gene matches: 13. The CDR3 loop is CASSQEYKKAGALSYEQYF. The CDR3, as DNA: TGTGCCAGCAGCCAAGAATATAAAAAAGCGGGGGCCCTCTCCTACGAGCAGTACTTC.

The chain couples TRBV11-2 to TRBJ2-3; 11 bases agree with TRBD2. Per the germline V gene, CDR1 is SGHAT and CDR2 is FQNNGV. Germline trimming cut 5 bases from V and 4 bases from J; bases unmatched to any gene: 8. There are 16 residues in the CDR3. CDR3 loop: CASSKLAGARPDTQYF. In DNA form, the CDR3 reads TGTGCCAGCAGCAAACTAGCGGGGGCACGCCCAGATACGCAGTATTTT.

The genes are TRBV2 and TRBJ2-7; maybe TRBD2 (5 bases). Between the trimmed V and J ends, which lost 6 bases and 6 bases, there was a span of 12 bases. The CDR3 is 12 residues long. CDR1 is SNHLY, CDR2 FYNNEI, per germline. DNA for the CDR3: TGTGCCAGCAGCACGGACTTTTCCGAGCAGTACTTC. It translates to CASSTDFSEQYF.

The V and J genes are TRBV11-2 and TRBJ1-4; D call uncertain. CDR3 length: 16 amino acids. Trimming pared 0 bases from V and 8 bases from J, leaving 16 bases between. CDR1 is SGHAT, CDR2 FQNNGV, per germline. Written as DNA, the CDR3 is TGTGCCAGCAGCTTAGAGGGGAGGCCCCGAGGGGAAAAACTGTTTTTT. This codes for CASSLEGRPRGEKLFF.

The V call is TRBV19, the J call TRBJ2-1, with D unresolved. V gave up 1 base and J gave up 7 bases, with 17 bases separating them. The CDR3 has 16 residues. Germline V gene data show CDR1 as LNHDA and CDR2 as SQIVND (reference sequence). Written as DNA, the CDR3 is TGTGCCAGTAGTATAGTGTTTGGCGGCAACGAAAATGAGCAGTTCTTC. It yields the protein CASSIVFGGNENEQFF.

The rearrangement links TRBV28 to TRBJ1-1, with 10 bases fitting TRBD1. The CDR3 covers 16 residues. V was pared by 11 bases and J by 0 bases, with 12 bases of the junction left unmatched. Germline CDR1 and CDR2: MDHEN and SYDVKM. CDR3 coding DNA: TGTGCCGCTAGGTCGACAGGGGGCATAGTGAACACTGAAGCTTTCTTT. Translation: CAARSTGGIVNTEAFF.

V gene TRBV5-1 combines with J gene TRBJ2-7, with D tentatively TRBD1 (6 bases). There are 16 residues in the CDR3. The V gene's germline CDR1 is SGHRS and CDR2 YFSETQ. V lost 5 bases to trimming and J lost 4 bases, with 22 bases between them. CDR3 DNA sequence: TGCGCCAGCAGAAAGGCCCCACGGACAGCCTATTACGAGCAGTACTTC. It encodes CASRKAPRTAYYEQYF.

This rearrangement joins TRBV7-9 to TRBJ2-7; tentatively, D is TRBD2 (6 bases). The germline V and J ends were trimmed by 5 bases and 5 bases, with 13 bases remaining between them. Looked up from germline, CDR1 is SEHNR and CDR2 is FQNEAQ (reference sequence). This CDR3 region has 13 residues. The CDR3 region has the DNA TGTGCCAGCAGCGGCGGGACGTCGAACGAGCAGTACTTC. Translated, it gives CASSGGTSNEQYF.

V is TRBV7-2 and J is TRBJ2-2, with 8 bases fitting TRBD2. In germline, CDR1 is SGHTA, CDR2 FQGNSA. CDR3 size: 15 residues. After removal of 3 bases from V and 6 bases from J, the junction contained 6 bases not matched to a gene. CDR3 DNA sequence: TGTGCCAGCAGCTTCGTCGGGGGGGCGGCCGGGGAGCTGTTTTTT. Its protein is CASSFVGGAAGELFF. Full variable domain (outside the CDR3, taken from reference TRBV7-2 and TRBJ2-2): GAGVSQSPSNKVTEKGKDVELRCDPISGHTALYWYRQSLGQGLEFLIYFQGNSAPDKSGLPSDRFSAERTGGSVSTLTIQRTQQEDSAVYLCASSFVGGAAGELFFGEGSRLTVL.

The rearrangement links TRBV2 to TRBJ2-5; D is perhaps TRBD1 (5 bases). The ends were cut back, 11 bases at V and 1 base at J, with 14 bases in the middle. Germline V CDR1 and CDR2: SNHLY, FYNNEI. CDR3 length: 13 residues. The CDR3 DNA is TGTGCCGGCCACAGACAGCTCCAAGAGACCCAGTACTTC. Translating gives CAGHRQLQETQYF.

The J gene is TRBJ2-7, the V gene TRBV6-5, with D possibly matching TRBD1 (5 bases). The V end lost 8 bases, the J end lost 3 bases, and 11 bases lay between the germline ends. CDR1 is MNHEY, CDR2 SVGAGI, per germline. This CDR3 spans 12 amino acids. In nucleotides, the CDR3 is TGTGCCAGCGATAGGGGAAGCTACGAGCAGTACTTC. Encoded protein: CASDRGSYEQYF.

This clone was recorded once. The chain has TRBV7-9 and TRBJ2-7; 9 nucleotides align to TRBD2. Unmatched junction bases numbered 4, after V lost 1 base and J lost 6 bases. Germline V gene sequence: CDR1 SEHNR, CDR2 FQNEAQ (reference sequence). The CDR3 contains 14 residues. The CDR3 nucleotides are TGTGCCAGCAGCTTAGGCGGGGGGGCTGGCGAGCAGTACTTC. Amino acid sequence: CASSLGGGAGEQYF.

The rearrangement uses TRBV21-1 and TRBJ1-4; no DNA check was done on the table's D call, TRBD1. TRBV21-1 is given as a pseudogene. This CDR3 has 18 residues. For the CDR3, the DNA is TGTGCCAGCAGCAAAAGGGAACAGGGACCCGCAACTAATGAAAAACTGTTTTTT. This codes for CASSKREQGPATNEKLFF.

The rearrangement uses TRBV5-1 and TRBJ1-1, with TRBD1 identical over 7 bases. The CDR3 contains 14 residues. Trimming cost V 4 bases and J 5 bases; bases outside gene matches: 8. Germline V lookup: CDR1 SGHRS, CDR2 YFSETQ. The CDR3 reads CASSQRMTGTEAFF. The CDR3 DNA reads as TGCGCCAGCAGCCAGCGGATGACAGGGACTGAAGCTTTCTTT.

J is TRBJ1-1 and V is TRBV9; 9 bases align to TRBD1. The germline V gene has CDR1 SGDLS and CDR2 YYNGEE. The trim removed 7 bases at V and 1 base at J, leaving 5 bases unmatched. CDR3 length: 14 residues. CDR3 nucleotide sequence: TGTGCCAGCTCGACAGGGGGGCAGAACACTGAAGCTTTCTTT. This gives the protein CASSTGGQNTEAFF.

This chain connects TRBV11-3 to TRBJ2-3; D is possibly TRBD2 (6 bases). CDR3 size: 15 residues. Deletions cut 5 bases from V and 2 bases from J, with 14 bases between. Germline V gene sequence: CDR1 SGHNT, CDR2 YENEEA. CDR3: CASSPSAGHTDTQYF. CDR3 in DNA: TGTGCCAGCAGCCCTTCCGCGGGGCACACAGATACGCAGTATTTT.